The 24 T cell receptor beta chains reported below all come from one sample, sequenced in a study of T cell repertoires in cytomegalovirus infection. TCRdb redid the calling of the reads with MiXCR, one entry per CDR3 protein. The sample yields more than 650,000 distinct CDR3 sequences, less than 40% seen once. The sequencing sample was made of PBMCs. The receptors originated from a human donor in good health (CMV status not recorded). Some clones in this sample may be carry-over from other donors' samples.

Notes on this clonotype: A read error is possible here, since a much larger clone lies one base away. The chain recombines TRBV7-2 with TRBJ2-7; D gene unclear. This CDR3 is 12 amino acids long. V dropped 3 bases and J dropped 6 bases, with 9 bases sitting between them. Looked up from germline, CDR1 is SGHTA and CDR2 is FQGNSA. The CDR3 sequence is CASSLWVGEQYF. The CDR3 DNA is TGTGCCAGCAGCTTGTGGGTTGGCGAGCAGTACTTC.

The gene calls are TRBV6-6 and TRBJ2-7, with 8 bases lining up with TRBD1. The germline gives CDR1 MNHNY, CDR2 SVGAGI (reference sequence). V was clipped by 3 bases and J by 3 bases; unmatched bases: 13. The CDR3 is made up of 17 amino acids. CDR3 bases: TGTGCCAGCAGTTATAGAAGTACTGGACAGGGTAGCTACGAGCAGTACTTC. Protein product: CASSYRSTGQGSYEQYF.

The chain joins TRBV20-1 to TRBJ1-1; D unclear. V was pared by 6 bases and J by 3 bases, with 8 bases between. This CDR3 is 11 amino acids long. Germline V CDR1 and CDR2: DFQATT, SNEGSKA (reference sequence). The chain's CDR3 is CSAPRYTEAFF. The CDR3 DNA reads TGCAGTGCGCCCCGGTACACTGAAGCTTTCTTT.

This clonotype was observed a few times. The chain is built from TRBV28 and TRBJ1-5; D remains unclear. Germline V gives CDR1 MDHEN, CDR2 SYDVKM. V was trimmed by 3 bases and J by 3 bases, leaving 15 bases between them. The CDR3 is 16 amino acids. DNA for the CDR3: TGTGCCAGCAGTTTGGCCCTTCGAGGGTACAATCAGCCCCAGCATTTT. Translated, it gives CASSLALRGYNQPQHF.

As for this clonotype: A much larger clonotype is one base distant, so this may be a read error. The V gene is TRBV6-5, the J gene TRBJ1-2, with a weak D call TRBD1 (5 bases). Germline V gene data show CDR1 as MNHEY and CDR2 as SVGAGI. CDR3 length: 15 amino acids. Trimming cost V 4 bases and J 0 bases, with 12 bases left between them. CDR3 residues: CASSSLGVTNYGYTF. CDR3 bases: TGTGCCAGCAGTTCCCTGGGGGTTACTAACTATGGCTACACCTTC.

The chain joins TRBV24-1 to TRBJ2-1, with 11 bases fitting TRBD2. Germline values: CDR1 KGHDR, CDR2 SFDVKD. V shed 1 base, J shed 7 bases, and the junction held 17 bases outside the gene matches. The CDR3 has 20 amino acids. CDR3 in amino acids: CATSDLPTSGGFWAWNEQFF. CDR3 DNA sequence: TGTGCCACCAGTGATTTACCCACTAGCGGGGGATTTTGGGCGTGGAATGAGCAGTTCTTC.

This clonotype has only a few counts. The chain employs TRBV15 and TRBJ1-1, with a weak D call TRBD1 (6 bases). In germline, CDR1 is LNHNV, CDR2 YYDKDF (reference sequence). V lost 5 bases to trimming and J lost 3 bases, with 19 bases between them. This CDR3 has 16 amino acids. The CDR3 DNA reads TGTGCCACCAGCTCCCACGGCAGGGGATGGGACACTGAAGCTTTCTTT. This codes for CATSSHGRGWDTEAFF.

The rearrangement joins TRBV5-1 to TRBJ2-3; D is unresolved. Per germline, CDR1 SGHRS and CDR2 YFSETQ. V was shortened by 3 bases and J by 4 bases, with 9 bases between the two germline ends. The CDR3 runs to 13 residues. The CDR3 DNA reads as TGCGCCAGCAGCTGGGATGACTCAGATACGCAGTATTTT. It encodes CASSWDDSDTQYF.

This chain links TRBV2 with TRBJ2-1; D gene uncertain. The CDR3 is 17 residues long. Between the trimmed V and J ends, which lost 2 bases and 10 bases, there was a span of 24 bases. Looked up from germline, CDR1 is SNHLY and CDR2 is FYNNEI. The CDR3 protein is CASSEKRARGRGTEQFF. The CDR3 coding sequence is TGTGCCAGCAGTGAAAAGCGAGCACGAGGTCGAGGTACGGAGCAGTTCTTC.

V and J are TRBV4-1 and TRBJ1-1; D is uncertain. Trimming cost V 1 base and J 1 base, with 13 bases left between them. The CDR3 has 16 amino acids. CDR1 is MGHRA and CDR2 is YSYEKL in the germline V gene. CDR3 DNA sequence: TGCGCCAGCAGCCAAGTCGTTTTCCAGGCGAACACTGAAGCTTTCTTT. The encoded protein is CASSQVVFQANTEAFF.

Notes on this clonotype: Compared with germline, one end of the junction differs, possibly owing to a read error. The chain is built from TRBV28 and TRBJ1-1, with unresolved D. CDR1 and CDR2 (germline): MDHEN, SYDVKM. CDR3 length: 15 amino acids. The CDR3 DNA reads TGTGTCAGCAGTCGGGGTTTCTCTCCCGTCACTGAAGCTTTCTTT. It encodes CVSSRGFSPVTEAFF.

This clonotype came up a few times. J is TRBJ2-5 and V is TRBV28, with 10 bases matching TRBD1. CDR1 and CDR2 from the germline V gene are MDHEN and SYDVKM. The CDR3 has 18 residues. The V and J ends lost 7 bases and 1 base, in that order; junction bases with no gene match: 15. CDR3 coding DNA: TGTGCCAGCACCCAAATCACGGCCGGACAGGGGGGCCAAGAGACCCAGTACTTC. Translating gives CASTQITAGQGGQETQYF. Full variable domain (remainder filled in from reference TRBV28 and TRBJ2-5): DVKVTQSSRYLVKRTGEKVFLECVQDMDHENMFWYRQDPGLGLRLIYFSYDVKMKEKGDIPEGYSVSREKKERFSLILESASTNQTSMYLCASTQITAGQGGQETQYFGPGTRLLVL.

This clonotype occurred a few times. V is TRBV6-6 and J is TRBJ2-2; D is possibly TRBD1 (6 bases). The germline CDR1 and CDR2 sequences are MNHNY and SVGAGI (reference sequence). Trimming left V 6 bases short and J 8 bases short, with 22 bases between. This CDR3 spans 16 amino acids. This chain's CDR3 is CASRRQNRAASGELFF. The CDR3 coding sequence is TGTGCCAGCAGGCGCCAAAACAGGGCGGCAAGTGGGGAGCTGTTTTTT.

The chain recombines TRBV19 with TRBJ2-1; D gene uncertain. This CDR3 is 15 amino acids long. The germline V gene encodes CDR1 LNHDA and CDR2 SQIVND (reference sequence). V lost 0 bases and J 6 bases, leaving 12 bases between the germline ends. CDR3 loop: CASSIDRRTSNEQFF. The CDR3 bases are TGTGCCAGTAGTATAGATCGTAGGACCTCCAATGAGCAGTTCTTC.

The V gene is TRBV6-6, the J gene TRBJ1-1; perhaps TRBD1 as D (5 bases). This CDR3 has 14 residues. Germline-derived CDR1 and CDR2 are MNHNY and SVGAGI (reference sequence). V lost 6 bases and J 0 bases, leaving 11 bases between the germline ends. The CDR3 region has the DNA TGTGCCAGCAGCCCTGGGGGATTGAACACTGAAGCTTTCTTT. Translated, it gives CASSPGGLNTEAFF.

The chain combines TRBV2 with TRBJ1-1; D unclear. Trimming removed 8 bases from V and 0 bases from J, with 13 bases in between. The CDR3 is 14 amino acids. Germline CDR1 and CDR2: SNHLY and FYNNEI. CDR3 DNA: TGTGCCAGCCTCGAGACGAGTATGAACACTGAAGCTTTCTTT. This codes for CASLETSMNTEAFF.

This clonotype was found many times. CDR3 sequence (DNA): TGTGCCAGCAGCTTAGTCGGGACAGGGAATGAAAAACTGTTTTTT. Protein: CASSLVGTGNEKLFF. The gene calls are TRBV7-8 and TRBJ1-4; 9 positions agree with TRBD1. This CDR3 is built from 15 residues. Trimming took 1 base from V and 5 from J; bases not matched to a gene: 2. Germline lookup yields CDR1 SGHVS and CDR2 FQNEAQ. The complete variable domain, with remaining parts taken from reference TRBV7-8 and TRBJ1-4, reads GAGVSQSPRYKVAKRGQDVALRCDPISGHVSLFWYQQALGQGPEFLTYFQNEAQLDKSGLPSDRFFAERPEGSVSTLKIQRTQQEDSAVYLCASSLVGTGNEKLFFGSGTQLSVL.

This clonotype has more than one count but fewer than ten. The chain is built from TRBV10-3 and TRBJ1-1, with unresolved D. This CDR3 has 13 amino acids. V lost 8 bases and J lost 1, with 11 bases in between. Germline V gives CDR1 ENHRY, CDR2 SYGVKD. The CDR3 sequence: CAIQTSENTEAFF. The CDR3 DNA sequence: TGTGCCATCCAAACATCGGAGAACACTGAAGCTTTCTTT.

The V and J genes are TRBV11-2 and TRBJ1-6, with TRBD1 identical over 9 bases. Per germline, CDR1 SGHAT and CDR2 FQNNGV. The CDR3 totals 16 residues. V shed 5 bases, J shed 2 bases, and the junction held 4 bases outside the gene matches. The CDR3 DNA reads as TGTGCCAGCAGCCCGGGACAGGGAGCCTATAATTCACCCCTCCACTTT. It specifies CASSPGQGAYNSPLHF.

This clonotype was counted at least ten times. The chain recombines TRBV4-1 with TRBJ1-4; D might be TRBD1 (5 bases). Germline V lookup: CDR1 MGHRA, CDR2 YSYEKL. The CDR3 is made up of 15 amino acids. V lost 3 bases and J lost 3, with 11 bases in between. CDR3: CASSHSGGANEKLFF. Written as DNA, the CDR3 is TGCGCCAGCAGCCATTCTGGGGGTGCTAATGAAAAACTGTTTTTT.

The CDR3 reads CASSRGTSGPGDTQYF. In nucleotides, the CDR3 is TGTGCCAGCAGCCGAGGGACTAGCGGACCCGGAGATACGCAGTATTTT. The chain uses TRBV3-1 and TRBJ2-3; 11 bases fit TRBD2. V lost 4 bases, J lost 5 bases, and 8 bases stayed unmatched. The CDR3 has 16 residues. Germline CDR1 is LGHDT and CDR2 is YNNKEL (reference sequence).

This clonotype was counted between two and nine times. The rearrangement uses TRBV23-1 and TRBJ2-1, with 7 bases identical to TRBD2. TRBV23-1 has ORF status, its function being uncertain. Trimming at V came to 0 bases and at J to 4 bases, leaving 6 bases not matched to a gene. CDR3 length equals 16 residues. The CDR3 DNA sequence: TGCGCCAGCAGTCAATCGAACCTAGCGGATTACAATGAGCAGTTCTTC. This codes for CASSQSNLADYNEQFF.

The genes are TRBV12-3 or TRBV12-4 and TRBJ2-2; a weak D match, TRBD2 (6 bases). The CDR3 is 16 amino acids. V dropped 6 bases and J dropped 1 base, with 15 bases sitting between them. Here the CDR3 reads CASSRRVGKNTGELFF. The DNA of the CDR3 is TGTGCCAGCAGCCGGAGGGTGGGAAAGAACACCGGGGAGCTGTTTTTT.

In its sample, this clonotype was seen a few times. This rearrangement joins TRBV12-3 or TRBV12-4 to TRBJ1-2; D perhaps matches TRBD1 (5 bases). This CDR3 is built from 16 residues. Trimming took off 5 bases at V and 8 bases at J, with 24 bases between the two ends. The CDR3, as DNA: TGTGCCAGCAGTGATACAGGTCGCAGACCAGTCACCGGCTACACCTTC. It translates to CASSDTGRRPVTGYTF.